Listed below are T cell receptor beta chains from one sample, sequenced in a study of shared clonotypes between healthy human individuals. Profiling relied on immunoSEQ multiplex PCR, and the TCRdb table lists in-frame clones only, not all of them. The sample has under 300,000 clones, under 80% seen once. Sequenced material: memory CD4+ T cells sorted from blood. These receptors came from a man younger than 40 in good health. Each CDR3 is given with its conserved first and last residue. A D gene is named only where the DNA matches it firmly. Clone size is given for some rows only: seen once, a few or many times, or a class if the clone is expanded.

14	TRBV2	NA	few	TRBJ2-1	CASSVHPTYNEQFF	TGTGCCAGCAGTGTCCATCCCACCTACAATGAGCAGTTCTTC
15	TRBV9	TRBD1	NA	TRBJ2-1	CASSARQGDRDEQFF	TGTGCCAGCAGCGCCCGACAGGGGGATCGAGATGAGCAGTTCTTC
15	TRBV28	TRBD2	NA	TRBJ2-4	CASGELAGGENIQYF	TGTGCCAGCGGAGAATTAGCGGGAGGAGAAAACATTCAGTACTTC
16	TRBV4-3	TRBD2	NA	TRBJ2-7	CASSPRTSGRLDEQYF	TGCGCCAGCAGCCCCCGGACTAGCGGGAGACTAGACGAGCAGTACTTC
17	TRBV7-6	TRBD2	once	TRBJ2-3	CASSPRLAGGVTDTQYF	TGTGCCAGCAGCCCCAGATTAGCGGGAGGGGTCACAGATACGCAGTATTTT
18	TRBV2	NA	NA	TRBJ1-3	CASSERRQEAVGGNTIYF	TGTGCCAGCAGTGAACGTCGGCAGGAGGCGGTCGGTGGAAACACCATATATTTT
16	TRBV18	TRBD2	NA	TRBJ2-5	CASSPLPAGDKETQYF	TGTGCCAGCTCACCACTTCCAGCGGGAGATAAAGAGACCCAGTACTTC
16	TRBV21-1	NA	NA	TRBJ1-1	CASSKKGSNLNTEAFF	TGTGCCAGCAGCAAAAAGGGTAGTAATTTGAACACTGAAGCTTTCTTT
17	TRBV5-1	NA	NA	TRBJ2-6	CASSKGRADSGANVLTF	TGCGCCAGCAGCAAGGGACGGGCAGACTCTGGGGCCAACGTCCTGACTTTC
15	TRBV19	TRBD1	NA	TRBJ2-3	CASSKRQGSTDTQYF	TGTGCCAGTAGTAAAAGACAGGGGTCCACAGATACGCAGTATTTT
16	TRBV4-2	NA	NA	TRBJ1-4	CASSQETGAYDFIQFF	TGTGCCAGCAGCCAAGAGACAGGAGCCTACGACTTCATTCAGTTTTTT
15	TRBV27	TRBD2	NA	TRBJ2-7	CASTRGGTSVYEQYF	TGTGCCAGCACCCGAGGGGGGACTAGCGTCTACGAGCAGTACTTC